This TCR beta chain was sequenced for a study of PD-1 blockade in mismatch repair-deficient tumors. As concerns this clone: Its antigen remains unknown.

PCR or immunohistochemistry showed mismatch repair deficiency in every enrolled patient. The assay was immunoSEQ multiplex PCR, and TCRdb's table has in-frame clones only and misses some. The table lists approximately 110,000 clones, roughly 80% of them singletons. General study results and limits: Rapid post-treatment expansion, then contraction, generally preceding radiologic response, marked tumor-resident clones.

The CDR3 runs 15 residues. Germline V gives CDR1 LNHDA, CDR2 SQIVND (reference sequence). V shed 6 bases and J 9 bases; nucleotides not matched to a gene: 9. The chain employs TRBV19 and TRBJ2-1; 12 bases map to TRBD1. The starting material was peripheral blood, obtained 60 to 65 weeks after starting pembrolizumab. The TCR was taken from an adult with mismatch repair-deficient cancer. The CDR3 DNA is TGTGCCAGTAGCCCGGGACAGGGGGCGCCTAGTGAGCAGTTCTTC. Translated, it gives CASSPGQGAPSEQFF.